This is a list of T cell receptor beta chains from one sample in a study of T cells in Graves' hyperthyroidism and ophthalmopathy. TCRdb used MiXCR to reprocess the multiplex PCR reads, holding one entry per CDR3 protein. The sample consists of some 490,000 distinct CDR3 sequences, roughly 15% of them appearing once. Sequenced: blood. The receptors stem from a woman in her twenties or thirties with Graves' ophthalmopathy. CDR3s include the opening cysteine and the closing phenylalanine or tryptophan. A D gene is named only where the DNA matches it firmly. Rows may omit the clone size; those that give it use once, few, many or a size class.

cdr3_aa cdr3_nt j_call d_call v_call clone_size
CASSPYTGFEPGELFF TGTGCCAGCAGCCCATATACAGGTTTTGAACCCGGGGAGCTGTTTTTT TRBJ2-2 . TRBV14 .
CASSQDQRGLNQETQYF TGTGCCAGCAGCCAAGATCAGAGGGGGCTAAACCAAGAGACCCAGTACTTC TRBJ2-5 TRBD1 TRBV3-1 many
CASSLDGTGLYEQYF TGTGCCAGCAGTTTAGACGGGACAGGGCTTTACGAGCAGTACTTC TRBJ2-7 TRBD1 TRBV28 many
CASSSGFYEQYF TGTGCCAGCAGTTCCGGATTTTACGAGCAGTACTTC TRBJ2-7 . TRBV28 many
CASSTYRGSDEQYF TGTGCCAGTAGTACCTACAGGGGGTCCGACGAGCAGTACTTC TRBJ2-7 TRBD1 TRBV19 .
CSARDPGDTAKTQYF TGCAGTGCTAGAGACCCCGGGGACACAGCGAAGACCCAGTACTTC TRBJ2-5 . TRBV20-1 many
CASSVAPAGGYEQFF TGTGCCAGCAGCGTAGCCCCAGCGGGAGGATATGAGCAGTTCTTC TRBJ2-1 TRBD2 TRBV9 few
CASSQVLQRGGADEQFF TGCGCCAGCAGCCAAGTCCTCCAGCGGGGGGGAGCGGATGAGCAGTTCTTC TRBJ2-1 TRBD2 TRBV4-3 .
CSATLPAGGTYNEQFF TGCAGTGCTACACTACCAGCGGGAGGAACCTACAATGAGCAGTTCTTC TRBJ2-1 TRBD2 TRBV20-1 many
CASSPDMWNTEAFF TGTGCCAGCAGCCCTGACATGTGGAACACTGAAGCTTTCTTT TRBJ1-1 . TRBV28 once
CASSLGADGYGYTF TGTGCCAGCAGCTTGGGGGCGGACGGGTATGGCTACACCTTC TRBJ1-2 . TRBV5-6 few
CASSQETYNEQFF TGCGCCAGCAGCCAAGAGACATACAATGAGCAGTTCTTC TRBJ2-1 . TRBV4-1 .
CASSWGLGNNQPQHF TGTGCCAGCAGCTGGGGGTTAGGTAACAATCAGCCCCAGCATTTT TRBJ1-5 . TRBV12-3/TRBV12-4 .
CASSLGPSPDTQYF TGTGCCAGTAGTCTAGGGCCTAGCCCGGATACGCAGTATTTT TRBJ2-3 . TRBV19 few
CSASDRLYEQYF TGCAGTGCTTCGGACAGGCTCTACGAGCAGTACTTC TRBJ2-7 TRBD1 TRBV20-1 few
CSAPGPTVGYSNQPQHF TGCAGTGCGCCTGGACCCACCGTGGGATATAGCAATCAGCCCCAGCATTTT TRBJ1-5 . TRBV20-1 many
CASSQPPGVRETQYF TGTGCCAGCTCACAACCCCCAGGGGTACGAGAGACCCAGTACTTC TRBJ2-5 . TRBV18 few
CASSLPNTISDTQYF TGTGCCAGCAGCTTACCGAATACTATTTCAGATACGCAGTATTTT TRBJ2-3 . TRBV7-2 .
CASTFAIIGDQPQHF TGTGCCAGCACCTTCGCCATCATAGGGGATCAGCCCCAGCATTTT TRBJ1-5 . TRBV6-1 .